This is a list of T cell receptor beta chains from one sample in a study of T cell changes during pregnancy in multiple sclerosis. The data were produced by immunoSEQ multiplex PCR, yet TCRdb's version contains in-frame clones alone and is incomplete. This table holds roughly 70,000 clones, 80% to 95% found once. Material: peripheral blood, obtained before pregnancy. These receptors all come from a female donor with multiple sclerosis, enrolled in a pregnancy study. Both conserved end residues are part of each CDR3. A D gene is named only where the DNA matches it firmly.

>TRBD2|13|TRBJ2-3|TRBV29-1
CSVDLAGTDTQYF
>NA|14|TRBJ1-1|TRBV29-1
CSATSGTQNTEAFF
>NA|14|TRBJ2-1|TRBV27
CASSLLLGNNEQFF
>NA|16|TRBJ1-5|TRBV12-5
CASVLGAESTIQPQHF
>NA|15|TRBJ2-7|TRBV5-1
CASSFETGITYEQYF
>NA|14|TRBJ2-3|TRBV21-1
CASSKFRGTDTQYF
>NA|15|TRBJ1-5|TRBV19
CASSIEGLSNQPQHF
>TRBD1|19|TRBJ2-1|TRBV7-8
CASSYPGLGTGPPYNEQFF
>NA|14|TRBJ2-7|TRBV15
CATSRPHRAREQYF
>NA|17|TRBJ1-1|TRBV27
CASSPLLARGGGTEAFF
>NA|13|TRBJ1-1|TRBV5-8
CASSPGLGGEAFF
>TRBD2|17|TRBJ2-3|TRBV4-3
CASSPGLAERITDTQYF
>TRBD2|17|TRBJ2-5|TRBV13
CASSTLGPSGRQVTQYF
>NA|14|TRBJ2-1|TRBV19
CATEGWGSDNEQFF
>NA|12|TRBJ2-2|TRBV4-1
CASSHRTGELFF
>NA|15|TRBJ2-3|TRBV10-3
CAIRRSSDSTDTQYF
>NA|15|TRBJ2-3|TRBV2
CASSDQRGHTDTQYF
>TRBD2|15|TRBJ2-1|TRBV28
CAISAGTSGSREQFF
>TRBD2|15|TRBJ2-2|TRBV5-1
CASGTSGNSAGELFF
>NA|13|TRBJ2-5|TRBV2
CASSENVLETQYF
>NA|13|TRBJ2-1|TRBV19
CASISSSYNEQFF
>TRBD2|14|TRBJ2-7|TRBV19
CASSPLAGFYEQYF
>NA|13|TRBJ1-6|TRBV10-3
CAISESSGSPLHF
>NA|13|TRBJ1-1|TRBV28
CASSLLGGTEAFF
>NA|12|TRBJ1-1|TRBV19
CASSSQVGGAFF
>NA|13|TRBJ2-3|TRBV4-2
CASSQTSTDTQYF
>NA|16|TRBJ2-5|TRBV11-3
CASSPRLSPYQETQYF
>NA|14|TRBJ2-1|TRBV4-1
CASSQEEAYNEQFF
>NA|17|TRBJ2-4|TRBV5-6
CASSPGEVRLAKNIQYF
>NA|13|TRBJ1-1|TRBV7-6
CASSPRGNTEAFF
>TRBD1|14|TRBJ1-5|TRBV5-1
CASAPGQGAQPQHF
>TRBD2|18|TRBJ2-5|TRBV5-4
CASSPDIAGLAGVETQYF
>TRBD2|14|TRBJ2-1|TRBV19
CASSIQTSGNEQFF
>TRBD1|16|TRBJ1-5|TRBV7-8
CASSLPSGGWDQPQHF
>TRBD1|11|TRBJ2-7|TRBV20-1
CSAQGADEQYF
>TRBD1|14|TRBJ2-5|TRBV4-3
CASSRTGGQETQYF
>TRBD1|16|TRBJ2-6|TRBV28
CASSAGTGPRANVLTF
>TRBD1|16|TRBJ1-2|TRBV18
CASSPGWDSSNYGYTF
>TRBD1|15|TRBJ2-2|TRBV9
CASSVSQGVTGELFF
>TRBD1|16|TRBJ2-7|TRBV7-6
CASSLAGQGSTYEQYF
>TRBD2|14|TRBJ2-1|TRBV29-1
CSVILAGVGNEQFF
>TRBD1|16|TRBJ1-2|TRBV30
CAWSIGTGGWGYGYTF
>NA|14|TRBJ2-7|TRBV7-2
CASSFGGSSYEQYF
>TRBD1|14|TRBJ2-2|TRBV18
CASSPQGATGELFF